Following are 7 T cell receptor beta chains from one sample sequenced in a study of T-cell reconstitution after alpha-beta-depleted transplantation in children. The authors prepared the TCRbeta library with unique molecular identifiers. Each CDR3 protein is one row after TCRdb ran MiXCR on the PCR reads. In the table there are approximately 590,000 distinct CDR3 sequences, roughly a tenth of which are singletons. Material: PBMCs from the stem cell graft donor, obtained from the stem cell graft. The receptors were sampled from a human donor who donated a stem cell graft to a child with acute myeloid leukemia.

V usage is TRBV5-1 and J usage is TRBJ2-1; 9 nucleotides align to TRBD2. CDR1 and CDR2 (germline): SGHRS, YFSETQ. J lost 0 bases, V lost 4 bases, and 8 bases had no gene match. The CDR3 loop spans 17 amino acids. The CDR3 nucleotides are TGCGCCAGCAGCCTCGGACTAGCGTCGAGCTCCTACAATGAGCAGTTCTTC. Its translation: CASSLGLASSSYNEQFF.

The rearrangement uses TRBV29-1 and TRBJ2-1; D gene uncertain. Trimming cost V 5 bases and J 2 bases, with 10 bases left between them. The CDR3 has 13 residues. CDR1 is SQVTM and CDR2 is ANQGSEA in the germline V gene. In nucleotides, the CDR3 is TGCAGCGTTTCCAACCCCCCCTACAATGAGCAGTTCTTC. The encoded protein is CSVSNPPYNEQFF.

The chain couples TRBV5-1 to TRBJ2-5; TRBD2 agrees at 11 bases. The CDR3 runs 15 residues. Germline V gene data show CDR1 as SGHRS and CDR2 as YFSETQ. J gave up 1 base and V 4 bases, and 3 bases lay outside the gene matches. CDR3 nucleotide sequence: TGCGCCAGCAGCGCTAGCGGGGGGATCCAAGAGACCCAGTACTTC. Encoded protein: CASSASGGIQETQYF.

The chain uses TRBV4-1 and TRBJ2-5; 15 bases match TRBD2. The trim removed 1 base at V and 2 bases at J, leaving 2 bases unmatched. This CDR3 has 17 amino acids. Germline CDR1 and CDR2: MGHRA and YSYEKL. The chain's CDR3 is CASSQVGTSGRQETQYF. The CDR3 region has the DNA TGCGCCAGCAGCCAAGTAGGGACTAGCGGGAGGCAAGAGACCCAGTACTTC.

This clonotype occurred a few times. The gene calls are TRBV7-8 and TRBJ1-2; perhaps TRBD1 as D (5 bases). V dropped 5 bases and J dropped 6 bases, with 16 bases sitting between them. Germline V gives CDR1 SGHVS, CDR2 FQNEAQ. The CDR3 runs to 14 residues. The CDR3 loop reads CASSPPLRDHGYTF. Here the CDR3 DNA reads TGTGCCAGCAGCCCACCCCTAAGGGACCATGGCTACACCTTC.

Details on this clonotype: Germline is not matched at one junction end, which may reflect a read error. The chain couples TRBV20-1 to TRBJ2-1, with TRBD2 matching 7 bases. The CDR3 runs 16 residues. Germline V CDR1 and CDR2: DFQATT, SNEGSKA (reference sequence). CDR3 region: CCAREPSGFSYNEQFF. The CDR3 DNA reads as TGCTGTGCTAGGGAACCTAGCGGTTTCTCCTACAATGAGCAGTTCTTC.

The CDR3 is CSARVPGGSSNEQFF. The CDR3 nucleotides read TGCAGTGCTAGAGTCCCTGGCGGGAGTTCGAATGAGCAGTTCTTC. The gene calls are TRBV20-1 and TRBJ2-1; 7 bases map to TRBD2. The length of the CDR3 is 15 residues. Germline assignment: CDR1 DFQATT and CDR2 SNEGSKA (reference sequence). V was pared by 1 base and J by 7 bases, with 10 bases of the junction left unmatched.